This T cell receptor beta chain was identified in a study of T-cell memory formation after mild COVID-19. Study-level background: Each donor largely had its own TCR clusters. Findings of the study overall: Detection of some responders pre-infection suggested pre-existing cross-reactive memory T cells participated.

TCRdb passed the 5' RACE reads through MiXCR, listing each CDR3 protein once. This table has about 140,000 distinct CDR3 sequences, about a fifth appearing once. On this clonotype itself: Its antigen remains unknown.

CDR1 and CDR2 from the germline V gene are SEHNR and FQNEAQ (reference sequence). V was trimmed by 2 bases and J by 5 bases, leaving 10 bases between them. CDR3 size: 13 residues. V usage is TRBV7-9 and J usage is TRBJ2-7, with D uncertain. The receptor was derived from an adult woman who had mild COVID-19 (a few samples of this study predate the infection). Cell type and time point are not known. Material for sequencing was PBMCs or a T cell subset sorted from them (not recorded which). Here the CDR3 reads CASSLWSDDEQYF. The CDR3 DNA reads TGTGCCAGCAGCTTATGGTCAGATGACGAGCAGTACTTC. Combining the CDR3 with reference TRBV7-9 and TRBJ2-7 gives the whole variable domain DTGVSQNPRHKITKRGQNVTFRCDPISEHNRLYWYRQTLGQGPEFLTYFQNEAQLEKSRLLSDRFSAERPKGSFSTLEIQRTEQGDSAMYLCASSLWSDDEQYFGPGTRLTVT.